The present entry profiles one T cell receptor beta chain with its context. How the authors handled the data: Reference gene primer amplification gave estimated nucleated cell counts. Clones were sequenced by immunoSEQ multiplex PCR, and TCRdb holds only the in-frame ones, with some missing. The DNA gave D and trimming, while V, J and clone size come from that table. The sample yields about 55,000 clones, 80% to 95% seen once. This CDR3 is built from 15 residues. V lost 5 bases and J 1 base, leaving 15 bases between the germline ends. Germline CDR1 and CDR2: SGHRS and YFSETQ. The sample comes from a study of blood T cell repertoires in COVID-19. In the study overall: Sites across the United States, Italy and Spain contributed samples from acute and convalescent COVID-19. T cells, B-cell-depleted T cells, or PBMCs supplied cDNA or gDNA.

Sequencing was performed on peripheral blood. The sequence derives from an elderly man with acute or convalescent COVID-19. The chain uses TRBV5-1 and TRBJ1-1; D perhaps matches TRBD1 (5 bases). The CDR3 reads CASSMGQLSNTEAFF. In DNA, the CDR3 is TGCGCCAGCAGTATGGGGCAACTCTCGAACACTGAAGCTTTCTTT.